This T cell receptor (beta chain) was recovered during a study of T-cell reconstitution after alpha-beta-depleted transplantation in children. The CDR3 has 15 amino acids. Germline assignment: CDR1 GTSNPN and CDR2 SVGIG (reference sequence). With V trimmed by 1 base and J by 5 bases, 8 bases remained unmatched. Preparing the TCRbeta library involved the use of unique molecular identifiers. Each CDR3 protein is one row after TCRdb ran MiXCR on the PCR reads. The sample lists about 610,000 distinct CDR3 sequences, 10% occurring once. The chain couples TRBV30 to TRBJ2-5, with 9 bases that match TRBD2. The starting material was PBMCs from the stem cell graft donor, obtained from the stem cell graft. This TCR came from a human donor who donated a stem cell graft to a child with acute myeloid leukemia. CDR3 residues: CAWSANSGSGETQYF. The CDR3 bases are TGTGCCTGGAGTGCTAATAGCGGGAGTGGCGAGACCCAGTACTTC. Drawing the rest from reference TRBV30 and TRBJ2-5, the complete variable domain is SQTIHQWPATLVQPVGSPLSLECTVEGTSNPNLYWYRQAAGRGLQLLFYSVGIGQISSEVPQNLSASRPQDRQFILSSKKLLLSDSGFYLCAWSANSGSGETQYFGPGTRLLVL.